This T cell receptor (beta chain) was documented in a study of cytomegalovirus exposure and HLA in healthy donors. Points from the study as a whole: Common viral pathogens seemed to be connected with several of the most significant clusters, according to a later analysis. The study flagged approximately 180 TCR beta chains as cytomegalovirus-associated.

This PCR relied on a set of 60 Vbeta primers and 13 Jbeta primers. Repertoires were generated with immunoSEQ multiplex PCR, while TCRdb's copy carries only in-frame clones and drops some. This repertoire includes about 200,000 clones. In regard to this clone: Its cognate antigen is unknown.

This TCR derives from a girl aged 2-10 years in good health and CMV-seropositive. What was sequenced was PBMCs.

For the CDR3, the DNA is TGTGCCAGTACCATGCGGCGGGACGGGGAGCTGTTTTTT. This encodes CASTMRRDGELFF. This chain joins TRBV19 and TRBJ2-2; weak D call: TRBD2 (6 bases). V lost 7 bases and J 7 bases, leaving 13 bases between the germline ends. CDR1 is LNHDA and CDR2 is SQIVND in the germline V gene (reference sequence). The CDR3 consists of 13 residues.